These T cell receptor beta chains were read from a single sample in a study of blood T cell repertoires in COVID-19. TCRdb keeps only in-frame clones here, not all; method: immunoSEQ multiplex PCR. In the table there are roughly 150,000 clones, 80% of which are singletons. Sequencing was done on a sample of peripheral blood. The origin of the receptors is a man aged 55 to 70 with acute or convalescent COVID-19. The CDR3 runs from the conserved cysteine through the conserved F or W. The order of the fields is D gene, clone size, V gene, J gene, CDR3 DNA, CDR3 protein. The D gene is left open where the match is weak. Clone size, where shown, is once, few, many, or a class for clones that have expanded.

D: NA
size: NA
V: TRBV29-1
J: TRBJ2-5
DNA: TGCAGCGTGGCCCGATGGCTCCAAGAGACCCAGTACTTC
CDR3: CSVARWLQETQYF

D: TRBD1
size: once
V: TRBV27
J: TRBJ1-6
DNA: TGTGCCAGCAGTTCCAGGGGGCAAGCACCCCTCCACTTT
CDR3: CASSSRGQAPLHF

D: NA
size: NA
V: TRBV3-1/TRBV3-2
J: TRBJ2-1
DNA: TGTGCCAGCAGCCAAGATGGTGCGGTACAGGCAGGCAATGAGCAGTTCTTC
CDR3: CASSQDGAVQAGNEQFF

D: NA
size: NA
V: TRBV12-3/TRBV12-4
J: TRBJ1-1
DNA: TGTGCCAGCAGTTCCCTCAGGAACACTGAAGCTTTCTTT
CDR3: CASSSLRNTEAFF

D: TRBD1
size: NA
V: TRBV6-6
J: TRBJ2-5
DNA: TGTGCCAGCACCCGAAACAGGGGGGAAGAGACCCAGTACTTC
CDR3: CASTRNRGEETQYF

D: TRBD1
size: NA
V: TRBV5-1
J: TRBJ2-7
DNA: TGCGCCAGCAGCCCCTCCGGGACAGGGGGCTACGAGCAGTACTTC
CDR3: CASSPSGTGGYEQYF

D: TRBD1
size: NA
V: TRBV28
J: TRBJ1-5
DNA: TGTGCCAGCACGACAGGGTTCAATCAGCCCCAGCATTTT
CDR3: CASTTGFNQPQHF

D: NA
size: once
V: TRBV9
J: TRBJ2-3
DNA: TGTGCCAGCAGCCCCCGGGGGGCCGCCACAGATACGCAGTATTTT
CDR3: CASSPRGAATDTQYF

D: TRBD2
size: once
V: TRBV6-5
J: TRBJ2-7
DNA: TGTGCCAGCAGGACCGGGACTAGCGGCGTAGAGCAGTACTTC
CDR3: CASRTGTSGVEQYF

D: TRBD2
size: NA
V: TRBV27
J: TRBJ2-7
DNA: TGTGCCAGCAGTTCTAGCGGGGGGGCGCGGGAGCAGTACTTC
CDR3: CASSSSGGAREQYF

D: NA
size: once
V: TRBV6-5
J: TRBJ1-2
DNA: TGTGCCAGCAGGGGGGGGTATGGCTACACCTTC
CDR3: CASRGGYGYTF

D: TRBD1
size: NA
V: TRBV5-1
J: TRBJ1-6
DNA: TGCGCCAGCAGCTTGGACGGGACAGGGTACTCACCCCTCCACTTT
CDR3: CASSLDGTGYSPLHF

D: NA
size: NA
V: TRBV29-1
J: TRBJ1-2
DNA: TGCAGCGTCGGTGGGGGCGAGGGCTATGGCTACACCTTC
CDR3: CSVGGGEGYGYTF

D: TRBD2
size: NA
V: TRBV5-1
J: TRBJ2-1
DNA: TGCGCCAGCAGCTTGTGGGGGGGAACGACGAGCTCCTACAATGAGCAGTTCTTC
CDR3: CASSLWGGTTSSYNEQFF

D: TRBD2
size: NA
V: TRBV6-5
J: TRBJ2-2
DNA: TGTGCCAGCAGTTACGGTCTAGCGGGGGGGCCCGGGGAGCTGTTTTTT
CDR3: CASSYGLAGGPGELFF

D: NA
size: few
V: TRBV9
J: TRBJ1-5
DNA: TGTGCCAGCAGCGTATATGACAGCCACTATAGCAATCAGCCCCAGCATTTT
CDR3: CASSVYDSHYSNQPQHF

D: TRBD1
size: NA
V: TRBV7-9
J: TRBJ1-2
DNA: TGTGCCAGCAGCTTAGGAACAGGGGAATATGGCTACACCTTC
CDR3: CASSLGTGEYGYTF

D: NA
size: NA
V: TRBV11-3
J: TRBJ1-2
DNA: TGTGCCAGCAGCGGGTGGGGGGACTATGGCTACACCTTC
CDR3: CASSGWGDYGYTF

D: NA
size: NA
V: TRBV7-3
J: TRBJ2-7
DNA: TGTGCCAGCAGCTTAATCGGGACATCCGAGCAGTACTTC
CDR3: CASSLIGTSEQYF

D: NA
size: NA
V: TRBV5-1
J: TRBJ1-1
DNA: TGCGCCAGCAGCTTGCAGGCCACCATGAACACTGAAGCTTTCTTT
CDR3: CASSLQATMNTEAFF

D: NA
size: few
V: TRBV10-3
J: TRBJ1-5
DNA: TGTGCCATCAGTGAGGAGAGTAGCAATCAGCCCCAGCATTTT
CDR3: CAISEESSNQPQHF

D: NA
size: NA
V: TRBV28
J: TRBJ2-3
DNA: TGTGCCAGCAGTTTTATGGCGGGACGCACAGATACGCAGTATTTT
CDR3: CASSFMAGRTDTQYF

D: NA
size: few
V: TRBV7-2
J: TRBJ1-6
DNA: TGTGCCAGCAGGTCGCGGGGAGGAAAAGGTTCACCCCTCCACTTT
CDR3: CASRSRGGKGSPLHF

D: TRBD1
size: NA
V: TRBV6-5
J: TRBJ1-5
DNA: TGTGCCAGCAGTACGACAGGGGATCAGCCCCAGCATTTT
CDR3: CASSTTGDQPQHF

D: TRBD2
size: NA
V: TRBV5-6
J: TRBJ2-7
DNA: TGTGCCAGCAGCCCCAACGGGGGGGCCTCCTACGAGCAGTACTTC
CDR3: CASSPNGGASYEQYF

D: TRBD1
size: NA
V: TRBV6-5
J: TRBJ1-5
DNA: TGTGCCTCCACCGGGGGGCAGGGGGCGAATCAGCCCCAGCATTTT
CDR3: CASTGGQGANQPQHF

D: TRBD1
size: NA
V: TRBV9
J: TRBJ1-2
DNA: TGTGCCAGCAGCCTCGGGACAGGGCGATATGGCTACACCTTC
CDR3: CASSLGTGRYGYTF

D: NA
size: NA
V: TRBV5-1
J: TRBJ2-5
DNA: TGCGCCAGCAGCTGGGGCCAGGGGCCCCAAGAGACCCAGTACTTC
CDR3: CASSWGQGPQETQYF

D: TRBD2
size: NA
V: TRBV27
J: TRBJ2-5
DNA: TGTGCCAGCAGTCCTCGACTAGCGGGGGGGTTAGGGACCCAGTACTTC
CDR3: CASSPRLAGGLGTQYF

D: TRBD1
size: NA
V: TRBV5-1
J: TRBJ2-3
DNA: TGCGCCAGCAGCGACCACGGACAGGGGGCCGGGGATACGCAGTATTTT
CDR3: CASSDHGQGAGDTQYF

D: NA
size: NA
V: TRBV19
J: TRBJ2-3
DNA: TGTGCCAGTAGGGCCAGGAGCACAGATACGCAGTATTTT
CDR3: CASRARSTDTQYF

D: NA
size: NA
V: TRBV29-1
J: TRBJ1-2
DNA: TGCAGCGCGCTGTTGCGAACGGGTTTCTCCTATGGCTACACCTTC
CDR3: CSALLRTGFSYGYTF

D: NA
size: NA
V: TRBV19
J: TRBJ1-4
DNA: TGTGCCAGTAGTATGCCCCGGACAGAACTGTTTTTT
CDR3: CASSMPRTELFF

D: TRBD2
size: NA
V: TRBV27
J: TRBJ2-7
DNA: TGTGCCAGCAGTTCCCGTCGCGGTAGCGGGTTGGCCCTCAGAAGTGAGCAGTACTTC
CDR3: CASSSRRGSGLALRSEQYF

D: TRBD1
size: NA
V: TRBV6-5
J: TRBJ2-7
DNA: TGTGCCAGCAGTTACAGGGGACAGGGGACCTACGAGCAGTACTTC
CDR3: CASSYRGQGTYEQYF

D: NA
size: NA
V: TRBV11-2
J: TRBJ2-3
DNA: TGTGCCAGCAGCTTGGGCTACACAGATACGCAGTATTTT
CDR3: CASSLGYTDTQYF

D: NA
size: NA
V: TRBV27
J: TRBJ1-4
DNA: TGTGCCAGCAGTCCAGCGAACCGTGCTGAAAAACTGTTTTTT
CDR3: CASSPANRAEKLFF

D: NA
size: NA
V: TRBV6-5
J: TRBJ1-4
DNA: TGTGCCAGTACTAGCTCTTCTATATATGAAAAACTGTTTTTT
CDR3: CASTSSSIYEKLFF

D: TRBD2
size: NA
V: TRBV6-1
J: TRBJ2-3
DNA: TGTGCCAGCAGTGATCTAGCGGGAAGATGGACAGATACGCAGTATTTT
CDR3: CASSDLAGRWTDTQYF

D: NA
size: NA
V: TRBV5-5
J: TRBJ2-3
DNA: TGTGCCAGCAGCTTGTCGGGTACAGATACGCAGTATTTT
CDR3: CASSLSGTDTQYF

D: NA
size: NA
V: TRBV7-9
J: TRBJ2-5
DNA: TGTGCCAGCAGCCCACGTTTTAGGGAGGTTGCAAAAGAGACCCAGTACTTC
CDR3: CASSPRFREVAKETQYF

D: TRBD2
size: NA
V: TRBV6-2/TRBV6-3
J: TRBJ2-3
DNA: TGTGCCAGCAGTTACAGGTCTAGCGGGGCAGATACGCAGTATTTT
CDR3: CASSYRSSGADTQYF

D: NA
size: NA
V: TRBV19
J: TRBJ2-6
DNA: TGTGCCAGTACTGGCCCCGGGGCCAACGTCCTGACTTTC
CDR3: CASTGPGANVLTF

D: TRBD2
size: NA
V: TRBV28
J: TRBJ2-1
DNA: TGTGCCAGCATCCAGTGGCTAGCGGGAGGGCCAGGAAATGAGCAGTTCTTC
CDR3: CASIQWLAGGPGNEQFF

D: NA
size: NA
V: TRBV9
J: TRBJ2-6
DNA: TGTGCCAGCAGCGTAGCTACTACGATGTCACGTCTCTCTGGGGCCAACGTCCTGACTTTC
CDR3: CASSVATTMSRLSGANVLTF

D: TRBD2
size: NA
V: TRBV6-2/TRBV6-3
J: TRBJ2-7
DNA: TGTGCCAGCAGTTACGGGACTAGCGGCTACGAGCAGTACTTC
CDR3: CASSYGTSGYEQYF

D: TRBD1
size: NA
V: TRBV5-6
J: TRBJ1-3
DNA: TGTGCCAGCAGCTGGGACAGGGGATCTGGAAACACCATATATTTT
CDR3: CASSWDRGSGNTIYF

D: NA
size: NA
V: TRBV27
J: TRBJ2-3
DNA: TGTGCCAGCAGTCCTCGACAGGTTTCTTACACAGATACGCAGTATTTT
CDR3: CASSPRQVSYTDTQYF

D: NA
size: NA
V: TRBV11-3
J: TRBJ2-3
DNA: TGTGCCAGCAGGAAAGGGGGTGGCACGCAGTATTTT
CDR3: CASRKGGGTQYF

D: NA
size: NA
V: TRBV10-2
J: TRBJ1-2
DNA: TGCGCCAGCAGTGAGCATGGGGCTGGCTACACCTTC
CDR3: CASSEHGAGYTF

D: TRBD1
size: NA
V: TRBV28
J: TRBJ1-4
DNA: TGTGCCAGCAGTTTACCGGGACAGGGGAATGAAAAACTGTTTTTT
CDR3: CASSLPGQGNEKLFF

D: TRBD2
size: NA
V: TRBV7-9
J: TRBJ2-5
DNA: TGTGCCAGCAGCGCTAGCGGGATCCAAGAGACCCAGTACTTC
CDR3: CASSASGIQETQYF

D: NA
size: NA
V: TRBV5-6
J: TRBJ2-2
DNA: TGTGCCAGCAGCTTGAGGGGTGTCGGGTTAAAATCCGGGGAGCTGTTTTTT
CDR3: CASSLRGVGLKSGELFF

D: NA
size: NA
V: TRBV3-1/TRBV3-2
J: TRBJ1-6
DNA: TGTGCCAGCAGCCCCCCTAAGCGGGGTAATTCACCCCTCCACTTT
CDR3: CASSPPKRGNSPLHF